These 28 T cell receptor beta chains were all obtained from the same sample, sequenced in a study of control samples from healthy donors and cancer patients. Using immunoSEQ multiplex PCR, the repertoire was profiled, and TCRdb retains in-frame clones only, with some absent. The sample consists of fewer than 150,000 clones, 90% to 95% of them appearing once. Sequencing input: blood. These receptors all stem from a woman aged 18-35 years in good health.

The chain has TRBV28 and TRBJ2-7; the match to TRBD2 covers 8 bases. Germline CDR1 and CDR2: MDHEN and SYDVKM. V lost 4 bases and J lost 2; bases outside the gene matches: 7. The CDR3 covers 15 residues. The CDR3 is CASSSNPGRAYEQYF. The CDR3 bases are TGTGCCAGCAGTTCGAACCCCGGGAGGGCCTACGAGCAGTACTTC.

The rearrangement joins TRBV27 to TRBJ2-2; 8 bases are shared with TRBD1. Germline V gives CDR1 MNHEY, CDR2 SMNVEV (reference sequence). The CDR3 extends over 16 amino acids. With 3 bases clipped from V and 7 bases from J, the junction kept 10 bases outside the gene matches. The CDR3 coding sequence is TGTGCCAGCAGTTTGCTCGGGACAGGTGGGATCGGGGAGCTGTTTTTT. Amino acids: CASSLLGTGGIGELFF.

The gene calls are TRBV27 and TRBJ2-7; 10 bases fit TRBD2. V trimming: 5 bases; J trimming: 5 bases; junction bases outside the gene matches: 9. The CDR3 loop spans 15 amino acids. Germline CDR1 MNHEY, CDR2 SMNVEV (reference sequence). This CDR3 is CASSRPSGRVNEQYF. CDR3 sequence (DNA): TGTGCCAGCAGTCGACCCAGCGGGAGGGTTAACGAGCAGTACTTC.

The genes are TRBV30 and TRBJ1-2; 8 bases line up with TRBD1. The CDR3 is 13 amino acids. The ends lost 8 bases at V and 4 bases at J; junction bases unmatched: 9. Per germline, CDR1 GTSNPN and CDR2 SVGIG (reference sequence). CDR3 in DNA: TGTGCCAGGGACAGGAACCCCTCCTATGGCTACACCTTC. Translation gives CARDRNPSYGYTF.

This chain joins TRBV4-3 and TRBJ1-2, with D unclear. The CDR3 has 15 amino acids. Germline V gene lookup returns CDR1 LGHNA and CDR2 YSLEER. Trimming took 4 bases from V and 1 from J, leaving 13 bases between them. In DNA, the CDR3 is TGCGCCAGCAGCCCCGGTAGACACTATAACTATGGCTACACCTTC. It translates to CASSPGRHYNYGYTF.

A few counts support this clone. The chain couples TRBV6-4 to TRBJ1-1; TRBD1 is a possible D gene (5 bases). The V end was cut by 3 bases, the J end by 1 base, with 9 bases between. This CDR3 has 14 residues. Germline CDR1 reads MRHNA; CDR2 reads SNTAGT. CDR3: CASSERGSNTEAFF. CDR3 DNA: TGTGCCAGCAGTGAAAGGGGTTCGAACACTGAAGCTTTCTTT.

The chain couples TRBV19 to TRBJ1-5; 8 positions agree with TRBD1. The CDR3 spans 18 residues. The germline gives CDR1 LNHDA, CDR2 SQIVND (reference sequence). The junction had 11 bases not matched to a gene; V was cut back by 0 bases and J by 4 bases. Here the CDR3 reads CASSIDPADRDRNQPQHF. CDR3 in DNA: TGTGCCAGTAGTATAGATCCGGCGGACAGGGATAGGAATCAGCCCCAGCATTTT.

With respect to this clone: This same CDR3 is encoded by further DNA sequences in the sample. The chain links TRBV4-3 to TRBJ2-7, with 11 bases identical to TRBD2. Unmatched junction bases numbered 12, after V lost 4 bases and J lost 7 bases. Germline V gene sequence: CDR1 LGHNA, CDR2 YSLEER. This CDR3 comprises 16 residues. DNA of the CDR3: TGCGCCAGCAGCCCTTACCTAGCGGGGGGTCCGGGGGAGCAGTACTTC. It is translated as CASSPYLAGGPGEQYF.

This sequence joins TRBV7-9 and TRBJ2-7; the D is unclear. Germline CDR1 reads SEHNR; CDR2 reads FQNEAQ (reference sequence). This CDR3 region has 17 residues. V lost 5 bases to trimming and J lost 8 bases, with 28 bases between them. The CDR3 region has the DNA TGTGCCAGCAGCCCAATATCCCCCTCCAGGATAGTCTCCCAGCAGTACTTC. This codes for CASSPISPSRIVSQQYF. Using reference TRBV7-9 and TRBJ2-7 for the parts outside the CDR3, the full variable domain is DTGVSQNPRHKITKRGQNVTFRCDPISEHNRLYWYRQTLGQGPEFLTYFQNEAQLEKSRLLSDRFSAERPKGSFSTLEIQRTEQGDSAMYLCASSPISPSRIVSQQYFGPGTRLTVT.

This clone was seen once. The rearrangement links TRBV27 to TRBJ1-2; TRBD1 is a possible D gene (6 bases). The CDR3 totals 13 residues. The V gene's germline CDR1 is MNHEY and CDR2 SMNVEV (reference sequence). Trimming removed 3 bases from V and 4 bases from J, with 9 bases in between. CDR3 sequence (DNA): TGTGCCAGCAGTTTGAGGGGGACCTATGGCTACACCTTC. This encodes CASSLRGTYGYTF.

The chain joins TRBV5-4 to TRBJ2-7; TRBD2 might be the D (5 bases). Per germline, CDR1 SGHNT and CDR2 YYREEE (reference sequence). Trimming took 2 bases from V and 5 from J, leaving 11 bases between them. CDR3 length: 13 residues. The CDR3 DNA sequence: TGTGCCAGCAGCTTAGGCCGGGATAACGAGCAGTACTTC. This sequence encodes CASSLGRDNEQYF.

V gene TRBV3-1 (or the pseudogene TRBV3-2) combines with J gene TRBJ2-3; TRBD2 matches 9 bases. There are 17 residues in the CDR3. Trimming took 3 bases from V and 1 from J; bases not matched to a gene: 8. Germline values: CDR1 LGHDT, CDR2 YNNKEL (reference sequence). The CDR3, as DNA: TGTGCCAGCAGCCACGGCGGGAGGGCCGATGGCACAGATACGCAGTATTTT. This sequence encodes CASSHGGRADGTDTQYF.

This clone was counted a single time. This chain connects TRBV18 to TRBJ2-3; D possibly uses TRBD1 or TRBD2 (5 bases each). Germline loops: CDR1 KGHSH, CDR2 LQKENI. V shed 4 bases and J shed 0 bases, with 8 bases lying between them. The CDR3 has 14 residues. The CDR3 region is CASSQRDSTDTQYF. DNA for the CDR3: TGTGCCAGCTCACAGAGGGACAGCACAGATACGCAGTATTTT.

The V call is TRBV4-3, the J call TRBJ1-4; D ambiguous. V was cut by 0 bases and J by 8 bases, with 25 bases left in between. The CDR3 runs to 19 residues. Germline CDR1 and CDR2: LGHNA and YSLEER. The CDR3 loop reads CASSQESGKQSGWREKLFF. The DNA of the CDR3 is TGCGCCAGCAGCCAAGAATCCGGCAAGCAGTCGGGGTGGCGGGAAAAACTGTTTTTT.

The chain couples TRBV7-2 to TRBJ1-1, with 9 bases matching TRBD1. V lost 5 bases, J lost 4 bases, and 14 bases stayed unmatched. This CDR3 spans 17 amino acids. Germline V gene sequence: CDR1 SGHTA, CDR2 FQGNSA. The CDR3 is CASSLRGQGWKITEAFF. The CDR3 coding sequence is TGTGCCAGCAGCCTCCGTGGACAGGGGTGGAAGATCACTGAAGCTTTCTTT.

V gene TRBV19 combines with J gene TRBJ2-6, with 7 bases fitting TRBD1. CDR1 LNHDA and CDR2 SQIVND come from the germline V gene (reference sequence). CDR3 length: 18 amino acids. The junction had 11 bases not matched to a gene; V was cut back by 6 bases and J by 0 bases. The CDR3 DNA reads TGTGCCAGTAGAACAAGGGGGCTAGACGTCTCTGGGGCCAACGTCCTGACTTTC. This sequence encodes CASRTRGLDVSGANVLTF.

This clone was picked up one time. This chain links TRBV6-6 with TRBJ2-2; 11 nucleotides match TRBD2. Germline V gene data show CDR1 as MNHNY and CDR2 as SVGAGI (reference sequence). The CDR3 runs 17 residues. J lost 4 bases, V lost 6 bases, and 10 bases had no gene match. The CDR3 loop reads CASSRSWLAGGTGELFF. CDR3 nucleotides: TGTGCCAGCAGCCGAAGCTGGCTAGCGGGAGGCACCGGGGAGCTGTTTTTT.

This sequence joins TRBV13 and TRBJ2-7; D uncertain. Germline CDR1 PRHDT, CDR2 FYEKMQ (reference sequence). With 0 bases removed from V and 2 bases from J, the gap between germline ends came to 5 bases. The CDR3 length is 13 residues. The CDR3 sequence is CASSLGGPYEQYF. CDR3 in DNA: TGTGCCAGCAGCTTAGGAGGGCCCTACGAGCAGTACTTC.

The V gene is TRBV28, the J gene TRBJ2-7, with a tentative D call TRBD1 (6 bases). CDR1 is MDHEN, CDR2 SYDVKM, per germline. There are 14 residues in the CDR3. Trimming shortened V by 10 bases and J by 0 bases, and 16 bases separated the two germline ends. The CDR3 loop reads CATDPTGLSYEQYF. The CDR3 region has the DNA TGTGCCACCGATCCCACAGGGCTCTCCTACGAGCAGTACTTC.

The rearrangement joins TRBV7-8 to TRBJ1-4; TRBD1 matches 10 bases. The germline V gene has CDR1 SGHVS and CDR2 FQNEAQ. There are 16 residues in the CDR3. The V segment lost 5 bases and the J segment 2 bases; nucleotides outside the gene matches: 5. DNA for the CDR3: TGTGCCAGCAGCGGGGACAGGGGATCCACTAATGAAAAACTGTTTTTT. Translating it yields CASSGDRGSTNEKLFF. The full variable domain, with the rest looked up from reference TRBV7-8 and TRBJ1-4, is GAGVSQSPRYKVAKRGQDVALRCDPISGHVSLFWYQQALGQGPEFLTYFQNEAQLDKSGLPSDRFFAERPEGSVSTLKIQRTQQEDSAVYLCASSGDRGSTNEKLFFGSGTQLSVL.

V gene TRBV6-2 or TRBV6-3 combines with J gene TRBJ2-1; tentative D call: TRBD2 (5 bases). The V and J ends lost 6 bases and 9 bases respectively, with 15 bases between them. The CDR3 length is 13 residues. Looked up from germline, CDR1 is MNHEY and CDR2 is SVGEGT. CDR3 region: CASSAPASSEQFF. The CDR3 DNA sequence: TGTGCCAGCAGCGCTCCGGCTAGCAGTGAGCAGTTCTTC.

The chain employs TRBV24-1 and TRBJ1-4; 9 nucleotides align to TRBD1. Germline CDR1 reads KGHDR; CDR2 reads SFDVKD. This CDR3 has 16 residues. V dropped 5 bases and J dropped 7; count of bases not matched to a gene: 10. The CDR3 bases are TGTGCCACCAGTGTTGTCCGTGGGACAGGGTCTGAAAAACTGTTTTTT. It translates to CATSVVRGTGSEKLFF.

This chain connects TRBV7-9 to TRBJ2-5; no clear D. The germline V gene has CDR1 SEHNR and CDR2 FQNEAQ (reference sequence). The length of the CDR3 is 11 residues. V lost 8 bases and J lost 2, with 6 bases in between. This chain's CDR3 is CASSRQETQYF. The CDR3 DNA follows: TGTGCCAGCTCCAGGCAAGAGACCCAGTACTTC.

V and J are TRBV7-2 and TRBJ2-5; weak D call: TRBD1 (8 bases). Trimming pared 8 bases from V and 9 bases from J, leaving 19 bases between. The CDR3 consists of 13 residues. From germline, CDR1 is SGHTA and CDR2 FQGNSA. The CDR3 nucleotides are TGTGCCAGCGGAAGCGGGACAGGAAATTCCCAGTACTTC. It codes for CASGSGTGNSQYF.

This chain joins TRBV24-1 and TRBJ1-2, with D unresolved. With 3 bases removed from V and 2 bases from J, the gap between germline ends came to 9 bases. Germline V gives CDR1 KGHDR, CDR2 SFDVKD. The length of the CDR3 is 14 residues. This CDR3 reads CATSDTGLNYGYTF. CDR3 DNA: TGTGCCACCAGTGATACCGGGCTGAACTATGGCTACACCTTC.

The rearrangement uses TRBV7-2 and TRBJ1-2; 8 bases are a match to TRBD1. The trim removed 2 bases at V and 5 bases at J, leaving 13 bases unmatched. Germline CDR1 SGHTA, CDR2 FQGNSA. The CDR3 spans 17 residues. The CDR3 loop reads CASSLKLAQGAGYGYTF. In nucleotides, the CDR3 is TGTGCCAGCAGCTTAAAATTAGCCCAGGGGGCTGGATATGGCTACACCTTC. Combining the CDR3 with reference TRBV7-2 and TRBJ1-2 gives the whole variable domain GAGVSQSPSNKVTEKGKDVELRCDPISGHTALYWYRQSLGQGLEFLIYFQGNSAPDKSGLPSDRFSAERTGGSVSTLTIQRTQQEDSAVYLCASSLKLAQGAGYGYTFGSGTRLTVV.

This rearrangement joins TRBV18 to TRBJ2-1; 14 positions agree with TRBD2. The germline V gene has CDR1 KGHSH and CDR2 LQKENI. J was trimmed by 10 bases and V by 6 bases; bases with no gene match: 8. The CDR3 length is 15 residues. CDR3 in DNA: TGTGCCAGCTCGCAGACTAGCGGGAGGGCTGGAGAGCAGTTCTTC. As protein: CASSQTSGRAGEQFF. Looking up the rest from reference TRBV18 and TRBJ2-1 gives the full variable domain: NAGVMQNPRHLVRRRGQEARLRCSPMKGHSHVYWYRQLPEEGLKFMVYLQKENIIDESGMPKERFSAEFPKEGPSILRIQQVVRGDSAAYFCASSQTSGRAGEQFFGPGTRLTVL.

This sequence joins TRBV5-1 and TRBJ2-1; a weak D match, TRBD2 (5 bases). This CDR3 comprises 13 residues. V lost 10 bases, J lost 8 bases, and 19 bases lay in between. Germline CDR1 SGHRS, CDR2 YFSETQ. The CDR3 loop reads CASSLVREHEQFF. DNA for the CDR3: TGCGCCTCCAGCTTGGTGAGGGAACATGAGCAGTTCTTC.